This T cell receptor beta chain was sequenced for a study of early stage breast cancer tumors. Whole-study context: ER+/PR+/HER2- status applied to about 80% of the 16 invasive breast tumors. Study-wide points: Compared with adjacent normal breast tissue, tumors showed approximately 2.5-fold greater T cell density and higher clonality. Enriched TCRB sequences shared across patients were mostly commonly generated sequences.

Here immunoSEQ multiplex PCR was the method, and the copy in TCRdb shows in-frame clones only, minus some. The table has around 78,000 clones, around 80% seen once. V was clipped by 4 bases and J by 4 bases, with 2 bases between them. Germline V gene data show CDR1 as MNHNY and CDR2 as SVGAGI (reference sequence). This CDR3 spans 11 amino acids. Comment on this clone: Its antigen is unknown.

The V call is TRBV6-6, the J call TRBJ1-3; D not certain. The source of this sequence is a person between 60 and 69 years old with breast cancer. What was sequenced was blood. CDR3 protein: CASSWGNTIYF. The CDR3 nucleotides are TGTGCCAGCAGTTGGGGAAACACCATATATTTT.